The rows below give T cell receptor beta chains drawn from one sample of a study of T-cell memory formation after mild COVID-19. MiXCR, run by TCRdb on the 5' RACE reads, gives a single entry per CDR3 protein. The table has some 450,000 distinct CDR3 sequences, 15% to 25% seen once. Input material: PBMCs or a T cell subset sorted from them (not recorded which). Source of these receptors: an adult woman who had mild COVID-19 (a few samples of this study predate the infection). Cell type and time point are not known. The CDR3 runs from the conserved cysteine through the conserved F or W. The order of the fields is clone size, V gene, D gene, J gene, CDR3 protein, CDR3 DNA. The D gene is left open where the match is weak. Rows may omit the clone size; those that give it use once, few, many or a size class.

>-|TRBV6-2/TRBV6-3|TRBD2|TRBJ2-1
CASSRATSGGASEQFF
TGTGCCAGCAGTCGAGCGACTAGCGGGGGGGCTAGTGAGCAGTTCTTC
>-|TRBV27|TRBD2|TRBJ2-1
CASSSTHSGSYEQFF
TGTGCCAGCAGTAGTACTCATAGCGGGAGTTATGAGCAGTTCTTC
>few|TRBV4-2|-|TRBJ2-3
CASSPPVTGGSTDTQYF
TGTGCCAGCAGCCCCCCGGTGACGGGGGGCAGCACAGATACGCAGTATTTT
>many|TRBV7-9|TRBD2|TRBJ2-3
CASSLALAGSTDTQYF
TGTGCCAGCAGCTTAGCACTAGCGGGAAGCACAGATACGCAGTATTTT
>few|TRBV29-1|-|TRBJ1-3
CSVAGVESGNTIYF
TGCAGCGTTGCGGGGGTAGAGTCTGGAAACACCATATATTTT
>many|TRBV5-1|-|TRBJ2-7
CASSFKQYSGQYF
TGCGCCAGCAGCTTTAAGCAATACAGCGGGCAGTACTTC
>-|TRBV5-4|-|TRBJ2-5
CASSLADGQETQYF
TGTGCCAGCAGCTTGGCCGACGGCCAAGAGACCCAGTACTTC
>-|TRBV24-1|TRBD1|TRBJ2-1
CATSLGQIGSSEQFF
TGTGCCACCAGTTTGGGACAGATTGGATCAAGTGAGCAGTTCTTC
>few|TRBV5-1|-|TRBJ2-1
CASSLASYSSYNEQFF
TGCGCCAGCAGCTTGGCCAGCTACAGCTCCTACAATGAGCAGTTCTTC
>-|TRBV20-1|TRBD1|TRBJ2-7
CSTRQGYEQYF
TGCAGTACCAGACAGGGCTACGAGCAGTACTTC
>-|TRBV6-5|-|TRBJ2-5
CASSYSGGWGETQYF
TGTGCCAGCAGTTACTCTGGTGGGTGGGGAGAGACCCAGTACTTC
>-|TRBV2|TRBD1|TRBJ2-7
CASPSGTGEGEQYF
TGTGCCAGCCCCTCCGGGACAGGCGAAGGCGAGCAGTACTTC
>-|TRBV7-6|TRBD2|TRBJ2-4
CASSPSLAGGLPVQYF
TGTGCCAGCAGCCCTTCCTTAGCGGGGGGTCTCCCGGTTCAGTACTTC
>few|TRBV3-1|TRBD1|TRBJ1-6
CASSPGTGDSYNSPLHF
TGTGCCAGCAGCCCAGGGACAGGGGACTCCTATAATTCACCCCTCCACTTT
>-|TRBV5-1|-|TRBJ2-2
CASILGETNTGELFF
TGCGCCAGCATATTAGGGGAAACGAACACCGGGGAGCTGTTTTTT
>-|TRBV9|TRBD1|TRBJ2-1
CASSVSPTGNEQFF
TGTGCCAGCAGCGTCTCCCCGACAGGGAATGAGCAGTTCTTC
>few|TRBV5-1|-|TRBJ2-3
CASSLEYTDTQYF
TGCGCCAGCAGCTTGGAGTACACAGATACGCAGTATTTT
>once|TRBV7-2|TRBD1|TRBJ1-4
CASSLVTGVNEKLFF
TGTGCCAGCAGCTTAGTAACAGGGGTAAATGAAAAACTGTTTTTT
>-|TRBV7-3|TRBD2|TRBJ2-3
CASSSIAGLGTDTQYF
TGTGCCAGCAGCTCCATAGCGGGGTTGGGCACAGATACGCAGTATTTT
>few|TRBV7-9|-|TRBJ2-7
CASSLFEVGGDEQYF
TGTGCCAGCAGCTTATTTGAGGTTGGAGGCGACGAGCAGTACTTC
>few|TRBV4-1|-|TRBJ2-2
CASSQLDMGMVAGELFF
TGCGCCAGCAGCCAATTGGATATGGGTATGGTTGCCGGGGAGCTGTTTTTT
>-|TRBV15|TRBD1|TRBJ2-5
CATSRDRGWEETQYF
TGTGCCACCAGCCGTGACAGGGGGTGGGAAGAGACCCAGTACTTC
>-|TRBV20-1|-|TRBJ1-2
CSATLKLTPINYGYTF
TGCAGTGCTACCTTGAAACTTACACCGATTAACTATGGCTACACCTTC
>few|TRBV15|-|TRBJ1-1
CATSPMGSWTEAFF
TGTGCCACCAGTCCCATGGGGAGTTGGACTGAAGCTTTCTTT
>-|TRBV4-1|-|TRBJ2-2
CASSQDHGTGELFF
TGCGCCAGCAGCCAAGATCACGGGACAGGGGAGCTGTTTTTT
>-|TRBV2|-|TRBJ1-1
CASGAILLNTEAFF
TGTGCCAGCGGGGCAATCCTCCTGAACACTGAAGCTTTCTTT
>few|TRBV7-6|-|TRBJ2-1
CASSLMSRDNEQFF
TGTGCCAGCAGCTTAATGAGTAGGGACAATGAGCAGTTCTTC
>-|TRBV7-8|-|TRBJ2-4
CASSHRVAKNIQYF
TGTGCCAGCAGCCACAGGGTGGCCAAAAACATTCAGTACTTC
>-|TRBV12-3/TRBV12-4|-|TRBJ2-2
CASSFLGPGELFF
TGTGCCAGCAGTTTTCTCGGTCCCGGGGAGCTGTTTTTT
>-|TRBV11-3|-|TRBJ2-7
CASSTRSPRPAQYEQYF
TGTGCCAGCAGCACCCGCTCCCCCCGGCCAGCCCAATACGAGCAGTACTTC
>-|TRBV27|-|TRBJ2-7
CAGTQRSYEQYF
TGTGCCGGCACCCAGAGGTCCTACGAGCAGTACTTC